This T cell receptor (beta chain) was sequenced in a study of vaccination effects on CD4 cells after COVID-19. Study results and caveats: Convalescent patients were few in the study, and early post-infection timepoints were absent. Late after vaccination, infection- and vaccine-induced clones showed marked clonal contraction.

This clone was counted once. The target antigen is unknown. CDR3 length: 16 residues. V lost 2 bases, J lost 7 bases, and 20 bases lay in between. Per the germline V gene, CDR1 is MGHRA and CDR2 is YSYEKL. The repertoire was sequenced with immunoSEQ multiplex PCR; TCRdb's copy has only in-frame clones and lacks some. The repertoire includes approximately 74,000 clones, over 65% of them detected once, and approximately 2.2% sits in the top ten. Isolating CD4+ T cells followed roughly ten days of culture. Of the BNT162b2 and mRNA-1273 vaccines, participants received two doses of one or the other. Vaccine recipients lacked prior SARS-CoV-2 infection and had negative nucleocapsid antibodies. Half of the medium was exchanged for IL-2 medium on both days 3 and 7.

The chain combines TRBV4-1 with TRBJ1-2, with D possibly TRBD1 on 6 matching bases. This receptor was taken from a human donor who received a COVID-19 vaccine. The sample here was CD4+ T cells from PBMCs cultured without peptide, taken after COVID-19 vaccination. CDR3 DNA sequence: TGCGCCAGCAGCCAACCTATACAGGGAAAGATTTCTGGCTACACCTTC. Amino acid sequence: CASSQPIQGKISGYTF.